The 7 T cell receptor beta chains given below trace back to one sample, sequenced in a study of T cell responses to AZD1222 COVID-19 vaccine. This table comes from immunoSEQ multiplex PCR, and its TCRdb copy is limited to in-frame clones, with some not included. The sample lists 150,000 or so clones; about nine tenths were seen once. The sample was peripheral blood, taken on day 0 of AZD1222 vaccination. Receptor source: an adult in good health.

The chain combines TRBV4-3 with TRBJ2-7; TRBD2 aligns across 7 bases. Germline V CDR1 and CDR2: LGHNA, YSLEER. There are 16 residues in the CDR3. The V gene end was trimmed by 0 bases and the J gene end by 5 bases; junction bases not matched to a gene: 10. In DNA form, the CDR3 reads TGCGCCAGCAGCCAAGATCCAGAGGGCAGCGGGGACGAGCAGTACTTC. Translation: CASSQDPEGSGDEQYF.

CDR3 sequence: CASSSGTGLRNQPQHF. The CDR3 bases are TGCGCCAGCAGTTCCGGGACAGGATTACGCAATCAGCCCCAGCATTTT. The J gene is TRBJ1-5, the V gene TRBV10-2, with 8 bases that match TRBD1. V lost 5 bases to trimming and J lost 2 bases; unmatched junction nucleotides: 8. The CDR3 has 16 residues. Germline V gene lookup returns CDR1 WSHSY and CDR2 SAAADI.

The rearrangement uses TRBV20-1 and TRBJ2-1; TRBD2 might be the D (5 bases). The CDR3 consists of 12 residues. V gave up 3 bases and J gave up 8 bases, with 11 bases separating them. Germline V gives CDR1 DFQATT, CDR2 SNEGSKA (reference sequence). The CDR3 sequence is CSASPVGDEQFF. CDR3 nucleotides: TGCAGTGCTAGTCCTGTCGGGGATGAGCAGTTCTTC.

The DNA for the CDR3 is TGTGCCAGCTCACCAGGACAGAGTAATGAAAAACTGTTTTTT. Translated, it gives CASSPGQSNEKLFF. The chain is built from TRBV18 and TRBJ1-4, with TRBD1 as a possible D gene (6 bases). The CDR3 runs to 14 residues. V shed 2 bases and J shed 4 bases, with 8 bases lying between them. Germline V gene sequence: CDR1 KGHSH, CDR2 LQKENI.

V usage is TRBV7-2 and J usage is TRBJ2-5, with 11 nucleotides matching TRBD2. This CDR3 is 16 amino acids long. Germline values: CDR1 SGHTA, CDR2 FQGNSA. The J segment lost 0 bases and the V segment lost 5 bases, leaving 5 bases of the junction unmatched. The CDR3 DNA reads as TGTGCCAGCAGCCCGTCTAGCGGGGGGTACCAAGAGACCCAGTACTTC. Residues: CASSPSSGGYQETQYF.

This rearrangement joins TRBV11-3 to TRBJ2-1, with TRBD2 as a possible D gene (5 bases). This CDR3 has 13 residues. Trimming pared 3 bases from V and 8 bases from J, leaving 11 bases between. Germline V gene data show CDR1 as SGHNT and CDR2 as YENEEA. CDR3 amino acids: CASSFSVRDEQFF. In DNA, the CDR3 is TGTGCCAGCAGCTTCTCGGTGAGGGATGAGCAGTTCTTC.

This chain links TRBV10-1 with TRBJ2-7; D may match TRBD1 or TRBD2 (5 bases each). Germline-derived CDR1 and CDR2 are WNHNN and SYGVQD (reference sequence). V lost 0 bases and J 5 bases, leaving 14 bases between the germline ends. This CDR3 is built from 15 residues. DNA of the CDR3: TGCGCCAGCAGTGAGTCAGCGGCAGGGCCCGACGAGCAGTACTTC. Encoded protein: CASSESAAGPDEQYF.